This T cell receptor beta chain is from a study of blood T cell repertoires in COVID-19. CDR1 LNHDA and CDR2 SQIVND come from the germline V gene (reference sequence). There are 15 residues in the CDR3. J lost 0 bases, V lost 7 bases, and 4 bases had no gene match. Cohorts were based on clinical histories the participants reported. TCRdb's table, derived via immunoSEQ multiplex PCR, lists solely in-frame clones and lacks some. The repertoire holds approximately 250,000 clones, with around 90% as singletons. The clonotype was recovered from a man aged 35 to 55 who had been exposed to COVID-19. The rearrangement joins TRBV19 to TRBJ1-4, with 8 bases identical to TRBD1. The source material was PBMCs or T cells enriched from blood (not recorded which). Written as DNA, the CDR3 is TGTGCCAGTATTAACAGGGGGGCAACTAATGAAAAACTGTTTTTT. It encodes CASINRGATNEKLFF.